Listed below are T cell receptor beta chains from one sample, sequenced in a study of cytomegalovirus exposure and HLA in healthy donors. Here immunoSEQ multiplex PCR was the method, and the copy in TCRdb shows in-frame clones only, minus some. The table shows around 140,000 clones, with about 81% occurring only once. The sequencing input was PBMCs. These TCRs come from a woman aged 45 to 65 in good health and CMV-seropositive. Each CDR3 is given with its conserved first and last residue. The D gene is left open where the match is weak. Clone size appears in some rows only: once, few, many, or a class for an expanded clone.

d_call j_call clone_size v_call cdr3_nt cdr3_aa
TRBD2 TRBJ2-1 once TRBV2 TGTGCCAGCATTCATCCGACTAGCGGGAGAGCTTCGGGGCGGGGTGAGCAGTTCTTC CASIHPTSGRASGRGEQFF
TRBD2 TRBJ2-2 - TRBV5-4 TGTGCCAGCTCCACTAGCGGGAGAGTGACCGGGGAGCTGTTTTTT CASSTSGRVTGELFF
- TRBJ2-5 - TRBV2 TGTGCCAGCAGTGCACCCCTTGGGGAGGGGGGGTTTCAAGAGACCCAGTACTTC CASSAPLGEGGFQETQYF
- TRBJ2-3 once TRBV28 TGTGCCAGCAGTTCGGGCGGGATGAGCACAGATACGCAGTATTTT CASSSGGMSTDTQYF
TRBD1 TRBJ2-1 - TRBV7-8 TGTGCCAGCAGCGCGGGGACAGGATCATACAATGAGCAGTTCTTC CASSAGTGSYNEQFF
- TRBJ2-2 - TRBV27 TGTGCCAGTCAACCGGGATCCCAGAACACCGGGGAGCTGTTTTTT CASQPGSQNTGELFF
- TRBJ1-1 few TRBV20-1 TGCAGTGCTAGTACAGGGAATGAAGCTTTCTTT CSASTGNEAFF
- TRBJ1-2 - TRBV6-1 TGTGCCAGCAGTGAATATCTAAACTATGGCTACACCTTC CASSEYLNYGYTF
- TRBJ2-1 - TRBV19 TGTGCCAGTAGTATCTTTGGGACTTACAGTGAGCAGTTCTTC CASSIFGTYSEQFF
TRBD2 TRBJ2-1 - TRBV6-5 TGTGCCAGCAGTTACCAGATAGCGGGAGACAATGAGCAGTTCTTC CASSYQIAGDNEQFF
- TRBJ2-7 - TRBV2 TGTGCCAGCAGTGAAGGCCCCACGCAGGAGTACTTC CASSEGPTQEYF
- TRBJ1-1 - TRBV7-2 TGTGCCAGCAGCTTCAGATGGGGAGACACTGAAGCTTTCTTT CASSFRWGDTEAFF
- TRBJ2-3 - TRBV19 TGTGCCAGTAGTTGGGGGGTTGACTTCACAGATACGCAGTATTTT CASSWGVDFTDTQYF
- TRBJ2-1 few TRBV19 TGTGCCAGTAGTGTATCCCCGGGGGTAGTTAATGAGCAGTTCTTC CASSVSPGVVNEQFF
- TRBJ1-1 - TRBV18 TGTGCCAGCTCACCGGCAGGCTACCTGAACACTGAAGCTTTCTTT CASSPAGYLNTEAFF
TRBD1 TRBJ2-4 - TRBV10-3 TGTGCCATCAGTGAGTCGACAGGGGACCGTCTAGCCAAAAACATTCAGTACTTC CAISESTGDRLAKNIQYF
- TRBJ2-5 - TRBV5-1 TGCGCCAGCAGCTTGGCCGTCACAGGCACGTCGGGCCAGTACTTC CASSLAVTGTSGQYF
TRBD1 TRBJ1-4 - TRBV5-6 TGTGCCAGCAGCTTGGGCGTCGCAGGGGGAAATGAAAAACTGTTTTTT CASSLGVAGGNEKLFF
- TRBJ2-3 once TRBV7-9 TGTGCCAGCAGCTTAGGACAGACTTCCACAGATACGCAGTATTTT CASSLGQTSTDTQYF
- TRBJ1-3 - TRBV7-9 TGTTCCAGCAGCTTCGGGGATGCGGGGCTCTTGGGTGGAAACACCATATATTTT CSSSFGDAGLLGGNTIYF
TRBD1 TRBJ1-2 - TRBV5-1 TGCGCCAGCAGCTCGGGACAGTCCTATGGCTACACCTTC CASSSGQSYGYTF
TRBD1 TRBJ2-6 - TRBV4-3 TGCGCCAGCAGCCCCCAGGGGGCGAAGATGAGTGGGGCCAACGTCCTGACTTTC CASSPQGAKMSGANVLTF
- TRBJ1-4 - TRBV30 TGTGCCTGGAGGGCTTACGGGCGGGTTGAAAAACTGTTTTTT CAWRAYGRVEKLFF
TRBD2 TRBJ2-1 - TRBV7-3 TGTGCCAGCAGCCCGACTAGCGGTTCCTACAATGAGCAGTTCTTC CASSPTSGSYNEQFF
TRBD1 TRBJ1-1 - TRBV2 TGTGCCAGCAGTAGACAGGGCAACACTGAAGCTTTCTTT CASSRQGNTEAFF
- TRBJ2-2 - TRBV5-4 TGTGCCAGCCGCGAATCTCGCGGGATTACCGGGGAGCTGTTTTTT CASRESRGITGELFF
- TRBJ1-2 - TRBV2 TGTGCCAGCAGTGAAGGGACAGACTATGGCTACACCTTC CASSEGTDYGYTF
TRBD2 TRBJ2-1 - TRBV9 TGTGCCAGCAGCGTAGGGGGCGGGAGATGGTACAATGAGCAGTTCTTC CASSVGGGRWYNEQFF
- TRBJ2-3 - TRBV6-4 TGCGCCAGCAGTGACTCTGCTGAGGCAGATACGCAGTATTTT CASSDSAEADTQYF